This is a list of T cell receptor beta chains from one sample in a study of T cells in localized non-small cell lung cancer. TCRdb's copy holds only in-frame clones and misses some; the assay was immunoSEQ multiplex PCR. Among more than 70,000 clones listed, just under 85% were seen once. The starting material was peripheral blood, obtained before any cancer treatment. These receptors all stem from a man aged 40-75 years with stage I lung adenocarcinoma. The CDR3 runs from the conserved cysteine through the conserved F or W. The D gene is left open where the match is weak. Rows may omit the clone size; those that give it use once, few, many or a size class.

cdr3_aa,cdr3_nt,cdr3_length,v_call,d_call,j_call,clone_size
CASSSTPGRRMRDTQYF,TGCGCCAGCAGCTCAACTCCGGGACGCCGGATGCGAGATACGCAGTATTTT,17,TRBV5-1,NA,TRBJ2-3,once
CASSLANPTETQYF,TGCGCCAGCAGCTTGGCTAACCCAACAGAGACCCAGTACTTC,14,TRBV5-1,NA,TRBJ2-5,few
CAIGWTSGAYEQYF,TGTGCCATCGGGTGGACTAGCGGAGCCTACGAGCAGTACTTC,14,TRBV10-3,TRBD2,TRBJ2-7,once
CASSQRQGQGKETQYF,TGTGCCAGCAGCCAGCGACAGGGACAGGGGAAAGAGACCCAGTACTTC,16,TRBV14,TRBD1,TRBJ2-5,NA
CASSAMRSAASTDTQYF,TGTGCCAGCAGCGCCATGAGGTCAGCGGCTAGCACAGATACGCAGTATTTT,17,TRBV9,NA,TRBJ2-3,NA
CAVGTLNTEAFF,TGTGCCGTCGGGACTTTGAACACTGAAGCTTTCTTT,12,TRBV11-1,NA,TRBJ1-1,NA
CASSPPDLHNYGYTF,TGTGCCAGCTCACCACCGGACCTGCATAACTATGGCTACACCTTC,15,TRBV18,NA,TRBJ1-2,NA
CASSRGVGTGWTYEQYF,TGCGCCAGCAGCCGGGGGGTCGGGACAGGGTGGACCTACGAGCAGTACTTC,17,TRBV4-1,TRBD1,TRBJ2-7,NA
CAWARGAADTQYF,TGTGCCTGGGCTAGGGGGGCGGCAGATACGCAGTATTTT,13,TRBV30,NA,TRBJ2-3,NA
CASSLVVATNEKLFF,TGTGCCAGCAGCTTAGTTGTTGCAACTAATGAAAAACTGTTTTTT,15,TRBV7-2,NA,TRBJ1-4,NA
CASSPRREGPAGELFF,TGTGCCAGCAGCCCCCGTCGGGAGGGCCCAGCCGGGGAGCTGTTTTTT,16,TRBV7-3,TRBD2,TRBJ2-2,NA
CASSLGPSNQPQHF,TGTGCCAGCAGCTTGGGCCCCTCCAATCAGCCCCAGCATTTT,14,TRBV5-4,NA,TRBJ1-5,few
CASGLDGGTQETQYF,TGTGCTAGTGGTTTGGACGGGGGCACCCAAGAGACCCAGTACTTC,15,TRBV12-5,NA,TRBJ2-5,NA
CASSLEGQGMNTYEQYF,TGTGCCAGCAGCTTAGAGGGACAGGGAATGAACACCTACGAGCAGTACTTC,17,TRBV7-8,TRBD1,TRBJ2-7,NA
CASSLEETQYF,TGTGCCAGCAGCTTGGAAGAGACCCAGTACTTC,11,TRBV5-4,NA,TRBJ2-5,NA
CASSPRASGGQETQYF,TGTGCCAGCAGCCCCCGGGCTAGCGGGGGACAAGAGACCCAGTACTTC,16,TRBV13,TRBD2,TRBJ2-5,NA
CASSVGTSVGQYF,TGTGCCAGCAGCGTAGGGACTAGCGTAGGGCAGTACTTC,13,TRBV9,TRBD2,TRBJ2-7,NA
CASSVDSRQFF,TGCGCCAGCAGCGTAGACTCGAGGCAGTTCTTC,11,TRBV5-1,NA,TRBJ2-1,NA
CASLAGTGGYGQTGELFF,TGTGCCAGCCTCGCCGGGACAGGGGGCTATGGGCAGACCGGGGAGCTGTTTTTT,18,TRBV9,TRBD1,TRBJ2-2,NA
CATGTGATGELFF,TGTGCCACCGGGACAGGAGCAACCGGGGAGCTGTTTTTT,13,TRBV9,TRBD1,TRBJ2-2,once
CASSVTSGSNEQFF,TGCGCCAGCAGCGTAACTAGCGGGAGTAATGAGCAGTTCTTC,14,TRBV5-1,TRBD2,TRBJ2-1,NA
CASSPFVGEKLFF,TGTGCCAGCTCACCGTTTGTTGGTGAAAAACTGTTTTTT,13,TRBV18,NA,TRBJ1-4,NA
CASRGRSGTEAFF,TGTGCCAGCAGGGGGCGGAGCGGCACTGAAGCTTTCTTT,13,TRBV7-9,NA,TRBJ1-1,NA
CASSHRRGTSYNEQFF,TGTGCCAGCAGCCACCGGCGGGGAACCTCCTACAATGAGCAGTTCTTC,16,TRBV9,NA,TRBJ2-1,once
CASSQDMSEQYF,TGCGCCAGCAGCCAAGATATGTCCGAGCAGTACTTC,12,TRBV4-1,NA,TRBJ2-7,NA
CASSLIAGRHEQFF,TGTGCCAGCAGTTTAATAGCGGGGCGTCATGAGCAGTTCTTC,14,TRBV6-1,TRBD2,TRBJ2-1,many
CASSLQAISGANVLTF,TGTGCCAGCAGCTTACAAGCGATCTCTGGGGCCAACGTCCTGACTTTC,16,TRBV13,NA,TRBJ2-6,NA
CASSLESGRASEQYF,TGTGCCAGCAGCTTAGAAAGCGGGAGGGCCTCCGAGCAGTACTTC,15,TRBV11-2,TRBD2,TRBJ2-7,NA
CAWSTQGIGPTRGQFF,TGTGCCTGGAGTACTCAGGGGATTGGCCCGACAAGAGGGCAGTTCTTC,16,TRBV30,NA,TRBJ2-1,NA
CASSWDRGFYEQYF,TGTGCCAGCAGTTGGGACAGGGGGTTCTACGAGCAGTACTTC,14,TRBV6-5,TRBD1,TRBJ2-7,NA
CASSLRTANTGELFF,TGTGCCAGCAGCCTAAGAACAGCGAACACCGGGGAGCTGTTTTTT,15,TRBV7-9,NA,TRBJ2-2,NA
CASSGAPGTEAFF,TGTGCCAGCAGTGGTGCACCCGGGACTGAAGCTTTCTTT,13,TRBV2,NA,TRBJ1-1,NA
CASSIWTGEIGGYTF,TGTGCCAGCAGCATATGGACAGGGGAAATTGGTGGCTACACCTTC,15,TRBV5-6,TRBD1,TRBJ1-2,NA
CASSLDRGGGYEQYF,TGCGCCAGCAGCTTGGACAGGGGGGGTGGCTACGAGCAGTACTTC,15,TRBV5-1,NA,TRBJ2-7,NA
CAWREGNTEAFF,TGTGCCTGGAGGGAGGGGAACACTGAAGCTTTCTTT,12,TRBV30,NA,TRBJ1-1,NA
CASTESDNTEAFF,TGTGCCAGCACCGAGAGCGATAACACTGAAGCTTTCTTT,13,TRBV11-3,NA,TRBJ1-1,NA
CASSLNVGGHYGYTF,TGTGCCAGCAGCTTGAATGTTGGGGGACACTATGGCTACACCTTC,15,TRBV7-3,NA,TRBJ1-2,NA
CASSSPPETGGEKLFF,TGCGCCAGCAGCTCACCCCCGGAGACAGGGGGGGAAAAACTGTTTTTT,16,TRBV5-1,TRBD1,TRBJ1-4,NA
CASVRTGELFF,TGTGCCAGCGTTCGGACCGGGGAGCTGTTTTTT,11,TRBV2,NA,TRBJ2-2,NA
CAWSRNTGELFF,TGTGCCTGGAGCAGAAACACCGGGGAGCTGTTTTTT,12,TRBV30,NA,TRBJ2-2,NA
CACGLTGSVRGSKNIQYF,TGTGCCTGTGGTTTGACAGGTTCAGTGAGGGGGTCCAAAAACATTCAGTACTTC,18,TRBV2,NA,TRBJ2-4,few
CASSVGTGGGTAWHF,TGTGCCAGCAGCGTTGGGACAGGGGGCGGAACGGCCTGGCATTTT,15,TRBV5-8,TRBD1,TRBJ1-5,NA